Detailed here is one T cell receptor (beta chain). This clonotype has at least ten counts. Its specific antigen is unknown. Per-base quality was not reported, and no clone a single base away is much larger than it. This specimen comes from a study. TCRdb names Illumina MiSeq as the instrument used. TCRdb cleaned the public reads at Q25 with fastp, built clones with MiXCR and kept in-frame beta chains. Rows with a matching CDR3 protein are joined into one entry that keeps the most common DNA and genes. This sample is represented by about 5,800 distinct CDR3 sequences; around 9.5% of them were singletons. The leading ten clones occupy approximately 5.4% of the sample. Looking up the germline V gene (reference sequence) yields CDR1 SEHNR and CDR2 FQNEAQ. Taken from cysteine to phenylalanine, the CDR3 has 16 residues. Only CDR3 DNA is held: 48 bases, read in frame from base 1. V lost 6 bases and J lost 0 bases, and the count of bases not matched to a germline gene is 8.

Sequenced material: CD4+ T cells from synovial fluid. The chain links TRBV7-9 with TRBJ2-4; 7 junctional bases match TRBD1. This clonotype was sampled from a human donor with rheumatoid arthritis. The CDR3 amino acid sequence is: CASSWTGGEAKNIQYF. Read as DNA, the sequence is TGTGCCAGCAGTTGGACAGGTGGGGAAGCCAAAAACATTCAGTACTTC.